This T cell receptor (beta chain) was recorded in a study of cytomegalovirus exposure and HLA in healthy donors. For the study at large: Genotyping of under 500 donors showed that around 86% belonged to the Caucasian-associated ancestry cluster.

Amplification used 60 Vbeta primers and 13 Jbeta primers. Using immunoSEQ multiplex PCR, the repertoire was profiled, and TCRdb retains in-frame clones only, with some absent. The table for this sample gives roughly 190,000 clones. To note about this clone: Its antigen is unidentified.

Study-wide points: Associated with HLA alleles at 0.05 false discovery rate in a later analysis were 15,000 to 20,000 TCR beta sequences.

The CDR3 loop spans 15 amino acids. Germline V gene lookup returns CDR1 SGDLS and CDR2 YYNGEE. Trimming pared 1 base from V and 0 bases from J, leaving 8 bases between. What was sequenced was PBMCs. This rearrangement joins TRBV9 to TRBJ2-4; possible D gene TRBD2, 6 bases. The TCR comes from a man aged 30-40 years in good health and CMV-seronegative. The CDR3 region has the DNA TGTGCCAGCAGCGTATGGGGGGAAGCCAAAAACATTCAGTACTTC. Protein: CASSVWGEAKNIQYF. The full variable domain, its missing parts supplied by reference TRBV9 and TRBJ2-4, is DSGVTQTPKHLITATGQRVTLRCSPRSGDLSVYWYQQSLDQGLQFLIQYYNGEERAKGNILERFSAQQFPDLHSELNLSSLELGDSALYFCASSVWGEAKNIQYFGAGTRLSVL.